This TCR beta chain was sequenced during a study of blood T cell repertoires in COVID-19. Turning to the study itself: From T cells, B-cell-depleted T cells, or PBMCs came the material, which was cDNA or gDNA.

This clone came up a few times. The CDR3 has 14 residues. Trimming removed 3 bases from V and 3 bases from J; junction bases left unmatched: 2. Looked up from germline, CDR1 is KGHSH and CDR2 is LQKENI. This table comes from immunoSEQ multiplex PCR, and its TCRdb copy is limited to in-frame clones, with some not included. This sample has about 39,000 clones; around 87% occur once, and the top ten carry under 30%. This clonotype originated in a man aged 45 to 65 with active or convalescent COVID-19. The chain recombines TRBV18 with TRBJ2-7; 10 bases are shared with TRBD1. Sample: peripheral blood. The CDR3 DNA is TGTGCCAGCTCACCCGGGACAGGGGTCTACGAGCAGTACTTC. It encodes CASSPGTGVYEQYF. Filled out from reference TRBV18 and TRBJ2-7, the complete variable domain reads NAGVMQNPRHLVRRRGQEARLRCSPMKGHSHVYWYRQLPEEGLKFMVYLQKENIIDESGMPKERFSAEFPKEGPSILRIQQVVRGDSAAYFCASSPGTGVYEQYFGPGTRLTVT.